A selection of T cell receptor beta chains follows, all from one sample in a study of blood T cells in healthy people across ages. One entry per CDR3 protein, called by TCRdb with MiXCR from the 5' RACE reads. Of more than 650,000 distinct CDR3 sequences in the sample, roughly 25% were seen once. These data were also reused for a study on T cells of mothers and their children.

Sequencing used blood. Receptor source: a boy younger than 18 in good health. Each CDR3 is given with its conserved first and last residue. The D gene is left open where the match is weak. Not all rows give a size; the values are once, few, many and, for expanded clones, a class.

j_call	d_call	clone_size	v_call	cdr3_aa	cdr3_nt
TRBJ2-6	NA	few	TRBV7-9	CASSLTQGSGANVLTF	TGTGCCAGCAGCTTAACCCAGGGCAGTGGGGCCAACGTCCTGACTTTC
TRBJ2-5	NA	NA	TRBV30	CASSRGKTETQYF	TGTGCCTCATCGAGGGGGAAGACGGAGACCCAGTACTTC
TRBJ2-1	NA	NA	TRBV9	CASSVARTSINEQFF	TGTGCCAGCAGCGTAGCTCGGACGTCTATCAATGAGCAGTTCTTC
TRBJ1-4	NA	NA	TRBV4-1	CASSQERGRGDEKLFF	TGCGCCAGCAGCCAAGAACGGGGCAGGGGTGATGAAAAACTGTTTTTT
TRBJ1-2	TRBD1	NA	TRBV20-1	CSARDPRGANYGYTF	TGCAGTGCTAGAGACCCCAGGGGGGCTAACTATGGCTACACCTTC
TRBJ1-5	NA	few	TRBV4-1	CASSQEQVMRGQPQHF	TGCGCCAGCAGCCAAGAACAGGTTATGCGGGGCCAGCCCCAGCATTTT
TRBJ1-4	NA	few	TRBV5-1	CASSPGGKGEKLFF	TGCGCCAGCAGCCCTGGAGGGAAGGGTGAAAAACTGTTTTTT
TRBJ1-1	NA	few	TRBV5-1	CASSFRTDLNTEAFF	TGCGCCAGCAGCTTCAGGACGGATCTTAACACTGAAGCTTTCTTT
TRBJ2-7	NA	few	TRBV15	CATSRATSGHQLFF	TGTGCCACCAGCAGAGCTACCTCCGGGCACCAACTTTTTTTC
TRBJ1-2	NA	NA	TRBV29-1	CSVDRSLTGPPEGGYTF	TGCAGCGTTGACCGATCTCTGACAGGCCCTCCTGAAGGAGGCTACACCTTC
TRBJ2-3	NA	NA	TRBV11-1	CASSLAEAYTDTQYF	TGTGCCAGCAGCTTAGCTGAGGCCTACACAGATACGCAGTATTTT
TRBJ2-1	TRBD1	few	TRBV12-3/TRBV12-4	CASGLRDRSYEQFF	TGTGCCAGCGGATTGCGGGACAGGTCTTATGAGCAGTTCTTC
TRBJ2-6	NA	few	TRBV7-3	CASSLEASGANVLTF	TGTGCCAGCAGCTTAGAGGCCTCTGGGGCCAACGTCCTGACTTTC
TRBJ1-2	NA	NA	TRBV6-6	CASSPDSIGYTF	TGTGCCAGCAGCCCGGACAGTATAGGGTACACCTTC
TRBJ2-1	TRBD1	many	TRBV18	CASSPAGQGGNEQFF	TGTGCCAGCTCACCAGCGGGACAGGGCGGGAATGAGCAGTTCTTC
TRBJ1-3	NA	NA	TRBV18	CASSPTKAGGHSGNTIYF	TGTGCCAGCTCACCCACCAAGGCCGGCGGACACTCTGGAAACACCATATATTTT
TRBJ1-1	NA	NA	TRBV6-5	CASSLPGAREAFF	TGTGCCAGCAGTCTCCCGGGGGCGCGAGAAGCTTTCTTT
TRBJ2-5	TRBD2	NA	TRBV12-3/TRBV12-4	CASSLRGGAQETQYF	TGTGCCAGCAGTTTACGCGGGGGGGCTCAAGAGACCCAGTACTTC
TRBJ2-5	TRBD1	few	TRBV12-3/TRBV12-4	CASSLDRLGQETQYF	TGTGCCAGCAGTTTGGACAGGCTTGGGCAAGAGACCCAGTACTTC
TRBJ2-7	TRBD1	few	TRBV7-9	CASSTPDRAGYEQYF	TGTGCCAGCAGCACCCCGGACAGGGCTGGCTACGAGCAGTACTTC
TRBJ1-2	NA	NA	TRBV10-3	CAIRRSGVYGYTF	TGTGCCATCAGGCGGAGCGGGGTCTATGGCTACACCTTC
TRBJ1-1	TRBD1	few	TRBV11-2	CASSLGATGDEAFF	TGTGCCAGCAGCTTAGGCGCAACAGGGGATGAAGCTTTCTTT
TRBJ1-2	NA	NA	TRBV11-2	CASSPLPDRYGYTF	TGTGCCAGCAGCCCTCTCCCGGATCGGTATGGCTACACCTTC
TRBJ1-3	TRBD1	NA	TRBV29-1	CSVLDGQVTGNTIYF	TGCAGCGTTCTTGACGGACAGGTCACTGGAAACACCATATATTTT
TRBJ2-2	NA	NA	TRBV14	CASSQHQGSGELFF	TGTGCCAGCAGCCAACACCAGGGGTCCGGGGAGCTGTTTTTT
TRBJ2-7	NA	NA	TRBV30	CAWSPSTYEQYF	TGTGCCTGGAGCCCCTCCACCTACGAGCAGTACTTC
TRBJ1-2	NA	NA	TRBV2	CASSRDPIPNYGYTF	TGTGCCAGCAGTAGGGACCCGATCCCTAACTATGGCTACACCTTC
TRBJ2-5	TRBD1	NA	TRBV5-1	CASLQGQGRETQYF	TGCGCCAGCCTCCAGGGACAGGGCCGAGAGACCCAGTACTTC
TRBJ1-3	NA	NA	TRBV25-1	CASSEVMGVSRNTIYF	TGTGCCAGCAGTGAAGTAATGGGAGTCTCTAGAAACACCATATATTTT
TRBJ2-7	NA	few	TRBV4-1	CASSQEFPGAYEQYF	TGCGCCAGCAGCCAAGAGTTTCCGGGAGCCTACGAGCAGTACTTC
TRBJ2-5	TRBD2	many	TRBV6-5	CASSHNPGLVETQYF	TGTGCCAGCAGCCACAACCCGGGACTAGTGGAGACCCAGTACTTC
TRBJ2-6	NA	NA	TRBV2	CASVLEHPSGGANVLTF	TGTGCCAGCGTTTTGGAGCATCCGTCGGGTGGGGCCAACGTCCTGACTTTC
TRBJ2-2	NA	NA	TRBV12-3/TRBV12-4	CASSLHGANTGELFF	TGTGCCAGCAGTTTACACGGGGCGAACACCGGGGAGCTGTTTTTT
TRBJ1-1	TRBD1	NA	TRBV28	CASSPSRGRAFF	TGTGCCAGCAGTCCCTCGAGGGGGCGAGCTTTCTTT
TRBJ1-2	TRBD1	NA	TRBV12-3/TRBV12-4	CASSRLRGQTKGYTF	TGTGCCAGCAGTCGCCTAAGGGGGCAGACTAAGGGCTACACCTTC
TRBJ2-1	TRBD1	NA	TRBV28	CASSLSIGTVNEQFF	TGTGCCAGCAGTTTAAGCATCGGGACAGTCAATGAGCAGTTCTTC
TRBJ2-1	TRBD2	few	TRBV12-3/TRBV12-4	CASRRGLAGYNEQFF	TGTGCCAGCCGTCGGGGACTAGCGGGGTACAATGAGCAGTTCTTC
TRBJ2-3	NA	NA	TRBV28	CASSSGQISTDTQYF	TGTGCCAGCAGTTCAGGACAGATAAGCACAGATACGCAGTATTTT
TRBJ2-1	TRBD2	few	TRBV18	CASARTSGGDNEQFF	TGTGCCAGCGCAAGGACTAGCGGGGGAGACAATGAGCAGTTCTTC
TRBJ1-2	NA	few	TRBV7-9	CASSPSGAHNYGYTF	TGTGCCAGCAGCCCGTCCGGGGCGCATAACTATGGCTACACCTTC
TRBJ2-1	TRBD2	NA	TRBV10-3	CAINDGGAGEQFF	TGTGCCATCAATGACGGGGGGGCCGGTGAGCAGTTCTTC
TRBJ1-1	NA	NA	TRBV12-3/TRBV12-4	CASSSGERFGEAFF	TGTGCCAGCAGTTCGGGGGAGAGATTTGGTGAAGCTTTCTTT
TRBJ2-5	TRBD2	NA	TRBV20-1	CSAPLGGRETQYF	TGCAGTGCCCCCCTCGGGGGGAGGGAGACCCAGTACTTC
TRBJ1-2	NA	NA	TRBV5-1	CASSLYREGYYGYTF	TGCGCCAGCAGCTTATACAGGGAAGGGTACTATGGCTACACCTTC
TRBJ1-6	TRBD1	few	TRBV25-1	CASSESGTGTSPLHF	TGTGCCAGTTCCGAAAGTGGGACAGGGACATCACCCCTCCACTTT
TRBJ1-2	TRBD1	NA	TRBV3-1	CASSQVNRGRIGYTF	TGTGCCAGCAGCCAAGTGAACAGGGGGCGCATAGGCTACACCTTC
TRBJ2-5	NA	few	TRBV5-1	CASGRTGEGGETQYF	TGCGCCAGCGGAAGAACAGGGGAGGGAGGGGAGACCCAGTACTTC
TRBJ2-3	TRBD2	NA	TRBV7-9	CASSSGTTWMQYF	TGTGCCAGCAGCTCCGGGACTACCTGGATGCAGTATTTT
TRBJ2-5	NA	few	TRBV7-3	CASSLRALETQYF	TGTGCCAGCAGCTTAAGGGCTCTGGAGACCCAGTACTTC
TRBJ2-3	TRBD2	few	TRBV11-2	CASSFPYSGGDPDTQYF	TGTGCCAGCAGCTTCCCCTATAGCGGGGGGGACCCAGATACGCAGTATTTT
TRBJ1-4	NA	NA	TRBV3-1	CASSQDFGGANEKLFF	TGTGCCAGCAGCCAAGATTTCGGGGGGGCTAATGAAAAACTGTTTTTT
TRBJ1-6	TRBD1	NA	TRBV27	CASSPTGQGYNSPLHF	TGTGCCAGCAGCCCAACCGGACAGGGCTATAATTCACCCCTCCACTTT
TRBJ2-3	TRBD1	NA	TRBV10-2	CASSQTGRTDTQYF	TGCGCCAGCAGTCAGACAGGGCGCACAGATACGCAGTATTTT
TRBJ1-3	NA	NA	TRBV24-1	CATSDWCKVRGNTIYF	TGTGCCACCAGTGATTGGTGTAAAGTCCGTGGAAACACCATATATTTT
TRBJ2-1	TRBD1	few	TRBV9	CASSRGQGLWDEQFF	TGTGCCAGCAGCCGGGGACAGGGACTCTGGGATGAGCAGTTCTTC
TRBJ2-5	TRBD1	few	TRBV5-1	CASSDGTGPLQETQYF	TGCGCCAGCAGCGATGGGACAGGGCCACTTCAAGAGACCCAGTACTTC
TRBJ2-5	NA	NA	TRBV2	CASSDARLAPGKTQYF	TGTGCCAGCAGTGATGCGAGGCTAGCTCCCGGGAAGACCCAGTACTTC
TRBJ2-5	NA	NA	TRBV28	CASSLTGYPAETLYF	TGTGCCAGCAGTCTCACAGGGTATCCTGCAGAGACCCTGTACTTC
TRBJ2-7	NA	NA	TRBV19	CASSKGNEQYF	TGTGCCAGTAGTAAGGGTAACGAGCAGTACTTC
TRBJ2-1	NA	few	TRBV20-1	CSARGQGTYNEQFF	TGCAGTGCTAGAGGGCAGGGGACCTACAATGAGCAGTTCTTC